This TCR beta chain was found in a study of cytomegalovirus exposure and HLA in healthy donors. The study's findings and limits: The investigators catalogued 150 to 200 TCR beta chains as cytomegalovirus-associated.

TCRdb keeps only in-frame clones here, not all; method: immunoSEQ multiplex PCR. The sample lists 300,000 or so clones; over 75% were seen once. Germline CDR1 and CDR2: MNHEY and SVGAGI. V dropped 6 bases and J dropped 4; count of bases not matched to a gene: 9. The CDR3 contains 15 residues. As to this clone: The antigen is unknown.

Sequencing was performed on PBMCs. The sequence was collected from a man younger than 45 in good health and CMV-seronegative. This chain uses TRBV6-5 with TRBJ2-1, with 7 nucleotides matching TRBD1. In DNA, the CDR3 is TGTGCCAGCAGACGACAGGGCGAAGTATACAATGAGCAGTTCTTC. Its protein is CASRRQGEVYNEQFF.